These 18 T cell receptor beta chains share one sample of origin, sequenced in a study of T cell responses to AZD1222 COVID-19 vaccine. The table came from immunoSEQ multiplex PCR; TCRdb's copy has only in-frame clones and leaves some out. The sample records roughly 270,000 clones, approximately 94% being singletons. Sequences were derived from peripheral blood, sampled 28 days after the second AZD1222 dose. These receptors were collected from an adult who received the AZD1222 COVID-19 vaccine.

The chain uses TRBV7-9 and TRBJ2-7; D possibly matches TRBD1 or TRBD2 (5 bases each). Germline V gives CDR1 SEHNR, CDR2 FQNEAQ (reference sequence). Trimming took 5 bases from V and 5 from J, leaving 10 bases between them. The CDR3 is 12 residues long. The CDR3 DNA sequence: TGTGCCAGCAGCGCTGGGGGACACGAGCAGTACTTC. This translates into CASSAGGHEQYF.

The chain couples TRBV27 to TRBJ2-7, with 14 bases that match TRBD2. This CDR3 has 17 residues. Looked up from germline, CDR1 is MNHEY and CDR2 is SMNVEV (reference sequence). V lost 2 bases to trimming and J lost 2 bases; unmatched junction nucleotides: 5. The CDR3 loop is CASSLGTSGRIPYEQYF. The CDR3 DNA is TGTGCCAGCAGTTTAGGGACTAGCGGGAGAATCCCCTACGAGCAGTACTTC.

The chain combines TRBV28 with TRBJ1-2, with D tentatively TRBD1 (6 bases). Germline V gene data show CDR1 as MDHEN and CDR2 as SYDVKM. The CDR3 is made up of 16 amino acids. Trimming shortened V by 10 bases and J by 8 bases, and 29 bases separated the two germline ends. CDR3 in amino acids: CATPKAGQGKREGYTF. DNA of the CDR3: TGTGCCACCCCTAAGGCAGGGCAGGGGAAACGTGAGGGCTACACCTTC.

V and J are TRBV28 and TRBJ1-6, with D unresolved. This CDR3 has 15 residues. Between the trimmed V and J ends, which lost 4 bases and 8 bases, there was a span of 15 bases. Per germline, CDR1 MDHEN and CDR2 SYDVKM. The CDR3 sequence: CASSSLVGQDSPLHF. DNA of the CDR3: TGTGCCAGCAGTTCCCTAGTGGGTCAAGATTCACCCCTCCACTTT.

The J gene is TRBJ1-3, the V gene TRBV27; no clear D. The ends were cut back, 8 bases at V and 2 bases at J, with 10 bases in the middle. CDR1 is MNHEY, CDR2 SMNVEV, per germline (reference sequence). The CDR3 is 13 residues long. The CDR3 DNA is TGTGCCAGCTCATCGGGCCCTGGAAACACCATATATTTT. Its protein product is CASSSGPGNTIYF.

The chain couples TRBV15 to TRBJ1-5; D possibly corresponds to TRBD1 (5 bases). CDR1 and CDR2 from the germline V gene are LNHNV and YYDKDF (reference sequence). CDR3 length: 14 residues. V was clipped by 5 bases and J by 7 bases, with 15 bases between them. The DNA of the CDR3 is TGTGCCACCAGCCCTCGACAGTCGTCCCAGCCCCAGCATTTT. It codes for CATSPRQSSQPQHF.

This clone was counted once. The V and J genes are TRBV18 and TRBJ1-4, with D uncertain. Germline V gene lookup returns CDR1 KGHSH and CDR2 LQKENI. With 2 bases removed from V and 3 bases from J, the gap between germline ends came to 4 bases. This CDR3 is built from 13 residues. The CDR3 loop reads CASSPGPNEKLFF. The DNA of the CDR3 is TGTGCCAGCTCACCAGGGCCTAATGAAAAACTGTTTTTT.

CDR3 DNA: TGTGCCTGGAGTCAAGGGGACAATCAGCCCCAGCATTTT. This gives the protein CAWSQGDNQPQHF. The chain is built from TRBV30 and TRBJ1-5, with D possibly matching TRBD1 (5 bases). The length of the CDR3 is 13 residues. Germline assignment: CDR1 GTSNPN and CDR2 SVGIG (reference sequence). Trimming removed 2 bases from V and 3 bases from J, with 8 bases in between. Using reference TRBV30 and TRBJ1-5 for the parts outside the CDR3, the full variable domain is SQTIHQWPATLVQPVGSPLSLECTVEGTSNPNLYWYRQAAGRGLQLLFYSVGIGQISSEVPQNLSASRPQDRQFILSSKKLLLSDSGFYLCAWSQGDNQPQHFGDGTRLSIL.

This sequence joins TRBV24-1 and TRBJ2-2; maybe TRBD2 (5 bases). The V gene's germline CDR1 is KGHDR and CDR2 SFDVKD. Trimming shortened V by 0 bases and J by 3 bases, and 13 bases separated the two germline ends. CDR3 length: 17 residues. The CDR3 DNA reads TGTGCCACCAGTGATTTGTCTGAGGGCACCTACACCGGGGAGCTGTTTTTT. Protein sequence: CATSDLSEGTYTGELFF.

Turning to this clone: The sample contains more than one DNA sequence encoding this CDR3. The chain is built from TRBV28 and TRBJ1-5; 8 positions agree with TRBD1. V gave up 8 bases and J gave up 6 bases; unmatched junction bases: 3. Germline values: CDR1 MDHEN, CDR2 SYDVKM. The CDR3 contains 12 residues. The CDR3 DNA reads as TGTGCCAGCCGACAGGGGAGTCAGCCCCAGCATTTT. Its protein is CASRQGSQPQHF.

This clone was seen once. CDR3 in DNA: TGTGCCAGCATCCAGGGGCAGGGGGCGGTTCAGCCCCAGCATTTT. Translating gives CASIQGQGAVQPQHF. This chain connects TRBV28 to TRBJ1-5; 8 bases are a match to TRBD1. V dropped 7 bases and J dropped 6; count of bases not matched to a gene: 11. The CDR3 length is 15 residues. The germline V gene encodes CDR1 MDHEN and CDR2 SYDVKM.

This sequence joins TRBV21-1 and TRBJ2-7; TRBD2 reflects the table's D call only, with no check against the DNA. TRBV21-1 is a pseudogene locus. The CDR3 covers 17 residues. The CDR3 DNA reads as TGTGCCAGCAGCAACGGATCCGGCGGGAGTAAGTCCTACGAGCAGTACTTC. This gives the protein CASSNGSGGSKSYEQYF.

The chain has TRBV20-1 and TRBJ2-3; weak D call: TRBD2 (5 bases). Germline V lookup: CDR1 DFQATT, CDR2 SNEGSKA (reference sequence). Deletions cut 6 bases from V and 5 bases from J, with 9 bases between. The CDR3 runs 11 residues. CDR3: CSAPAGDTQYF. CDR3 DNA: TGCAGTGCCCCGGCGGGAGATACGCAGTATTTT.

V and J are TRBV23-1 and TRBJ1-3; no reliable D call. TRBV23-1 is classed as an ORF, of uncertain function. Trimming took off 2 bases at V and 1 base at J, with 6 bases between the two ends. The CDR3 loop spans 14 amino acids. The CDR3 region is CASSQVRSGNTIYF. The CDR3 DNA reads as TGCGCCAGCAGTCAAGTGCGGTCTGGAAACACCATATATTTT.

The chain couples TRBV6-5 to TRBJ1-1, with a tentative D call TRBD1 (5 bases). Per the germline V gene, CDR1 is MNHEY and CDR2 is SVGAGI. The CDR3 is 14 residues long. Between the trimmed V and J ends, which lost 7 bases and 0 bases, there was a span of 12 bases. The CDR3 region is CASIREIMNTEAFF. In nucleotides, the CDR3 is TGTGCCAGCATCAGGGAAATAATGAACACTGAAGCTTTCTTT.

The chain employs TRBV28 and TRBJ1-2; D perhaps matches TRBD1 (6 bases). Per germline, CDR1 MDHEN and CDR2 SYDVKM. Deletions cut 5 bases from V and 6 bases from J, with 16 bases between. There are 14 residues in the CDR3. Here the CDR3 reads CASSLWGHGNGYTF. The DNA for the CDR3 is TGTGCCAGCAGTCTTTGGGGACATGGTAATGGCTACACCTTC.

The chain carries TRBV19 and TRBJ1-5; unclear D gene. Trimming removed 5 bases at V and 4 bases at J, with 12 bases between. The CDR3 consists of 14 residues. Germline assignment: CDR1 LNHDA and CDR2 SQIVND (reference sequence). The CDR3 reads CASSVTVGNQPQHF. The CDR3 DNA follows: TGTGCCAGTAGTGTCACAGTAGGGAATCAGCCCCAGCATTTT.

V and J are TRBV28 and TRBJ2-3; TRBD1 matches 7 bases. CDR3 length equals 11 residues. The germline CDR1 and CDR2 sequences are MDHEN and SYDVKM. V lost 6 bases, J lost 12 bases, and 6 bases stayed unmatched. The CDR3 loop reads CASRYRGPQYF. The CDR3 coding sequence is TGTGCCAGCAGATACAGGGGCCCTCAGTATTTT.